A selection of T cell receptor beta chains follows, all from one sample in a study of cytomegalovirus exposure and HLA in healthy donors. Generated by immunoSEQ multiplex PCR, the TCRdb table keeps only in-frame clones and is missing some. Of about 190,000 clones listed, around three quarters were seen once; the top ten hold 1.6%. Sequenced input: PBMCs. The receptor source for this set is a young woman in good health and CMV-seronegative. CDR3s include the opening cysteine and the closing phenylalanine or tryptophan. D genes are given only for firm matches. Some rows mark clone size as missing; the rest say once, few, many or name a class of expanded clone.

V gene: TRBV5-1
clone size: NA
J gene: TRBJ2-1
D gene: TRBD2
CDR3 DNA: TGCGCCAGCAGCTTTACTAGCGGGGGGGCCAATGAGCAGTTCTTC
CDR3 protein: CASSFTSGGANEQFF

V gene: TRBV19
clone size: few
J gene: TRBJ2-2
D gene: TRBD2
CDR3 DNA: TGTGCCAGTAGTGTTGGACTAGCGGCGTACACCGGGGAGCTGTTTTTT
CDR3 protein: CASSVGLAAYTGELFF

V gene: TRBV19
clone size: NA
J gene: TRBJ1-2
D gene: TRBD1
CDR3 DNA: TGTGCCAGTAGCCCGACAGGGGCTGGCTATGGCTACACCTTC
CDR3 protein: CASSPTGAGYGYTF

V gene: TRBV7-6
clone size: NA
J gene: TRBJ2-1
D gene: TRBD2
CDR3 DNA: TGTGCCAGCAGCTTAGTCGGACTAGCGGGGAACTACAATGAGCAGTTCTTC
CDR3 protein: CASSLVGLAGNYNEQFF

V gene: TRBV19
clone size: NA
J gene: TRBJ1-1
D gene: TRBD1
CDR3 DNA: TGTGCCAGTAGGGACCGGCCACAGGGGCGGAACACTGAAGCTTTCTTT
CDR3 protein: CASRDRPQGRNTEAFF

V gene: TRBV28
clone size: NA
J gene: TRBJ2-7
D gene: NA
CDR3 DNA: TGTGCCAGCCAGGACTCAAACTCCGACGAGCAGTACTTC
CDR3 protein: CASQDSNSDEQYF

V gene: TRBV10-3
clone size: NA
J gene: TRBJ2-3
D gene: NA
CDR3 DNA: TGTGCCATCAGTGAGTCGAAGGGGGCAGATACGCAGTATTTT
CDR3 protein: CAISESKGADTQYF

V gene: TRBV5-1
clone size: NA
J gene: TRBJ2-7
D gene: TRBD2
CDR3 DNA: TGCGCCAGCAGCTTGAGCGGGGGATACGAGCAGTACTTC
CDR3 protein: CASSLSGGYEQYF

V gene: TRBV4-1
clone size: NA
J gene: TRBJ2-2
D gene: TRBD2
CDR3 DNA: TGCGCCAGCAGCCAAGGACTAGCGGGCAACCCCGGGGAGCTGTTTTTT
CDR3 protein: CASSQGLAGNPGELFF

V gene: TRBV7-2
clone size: NA
J gene: TRBJ2-7
D gene: TRBD2
CDR3 DNA: TGTGCCAGCAGCTTGGAGCGGGACTCCTACGAGCAGTACTTC
CDR3 protein: CASSLERDSYEQYF

V gene: TRBV11-1
clone size: few
J gene: TRBJ2-5
D gene: TRBD2
CDR3 DNA: TGTGCCAGCAGCTCCATGGGTAGCGGGGGGATCGAAGAGACCCAGTACTTC
CDR3 protein: CASSSMGSGGIEETQYF

V gene: TRBV2
clone size: NA
J gene: TRBJ1-4
D gene: NA
CDR3 DNA: TGTGCCAGCAGTGGATACCCCGAGGACAGTTTGAACGAAAAACTGTTTTTT
CDR3 protein: CASSGYPEDSLNEKLFF

V gene: TRBV6-5
clone size: few
J gene: TRBJ1-2
D gene: TRBD1
CDR3 DNA: TGTGCCAGCAGTACCGGACAGGGGGCAAAGGGGGGCTACACCTTC
CDR3 protein: CASSTGQGAKGGYTF

V gene: TRBV5-1
clone size: NA
J gene: TRBJ2-7
D gene: NA
CDR3 DNA: TGCGCCAGCAGCTTGGGCAAGAGCTCCTACGAGCAGTACTTC
CDR3 protein: CASSLGKSSYEQYF

V gene: TRBV28
clone size: few
J gene: TRBJ2-6
D gene: NA
CDR3 DNA: TGTGCCAGCAGTCCGCGGGACGTTGGGGCCAACGTCCTGACTTTC
CDR3 protein: CASSPRDVGANVLTF

V gene: TRBV28
clone size: NA
J gene: TRBJ2-1
D gene: TRBD2
CDR3 DNA: TGTGCCAGCAGTCCTAGCGGGAGGGTGAACAATGAGCAGTTCTTC
CDR3 protein: CASSPSGRVNNEQFF

V gene: TRBV2
clone size: NA
J gene: TRBJ1-5
D gene: NA
CDR3 DNA: TGTGCCAGCAGTGCTCAAAGGGGCCAGCCCCAGCATTTT
CDR3 protein: CASSAQRGQPQHF

V gene: TRBV5-4
clone size: NA
J gene: TRBJ2-3
D gene: TRBD2
CDR3 DNA: TGTGCCAGCAACAGTCAACTAGCGGGGCTCACAGATACGCAGTATTTT
CDR3 protein: CASNSQLAGLTDTQYF

V gene: TRBV5-4
clone size: NA
J gene: TRBJ1-1
D gene: TRBD1
CDR3 DNA: TGTGCCAGCGGGACAGGGGGAGGGACTGAAGCTTTCTTT
CDR3 protein: CASGTGGGTEAFF

V gene: TRBV6-6
clone size: NA
J gene: TRBJ1-2
D gene: NA
CDR3 DNA: TGTGCCAGCAGTTATAGGATAACAGGGAATGGCTACACCTTC
CDR3 protein: CASSYRITGNGYTF

V gene: TRBV2
clone size: few
J gene: TRBJ2-5
D gene: NA
CDR3 DNA: TGTGCCAGCACCATAGGGGGGGGCGCGTCGGAGACCCAGTACTTC
CDR3 protein: CASTIGGGASETQYF

V gene: TRBV6-1
clone size: NA
J gene: TRBJ1-1
D gene: NA
CDR3 DNA: TGTGCCAGCAGTGAAAGGGAGGGGCCTGGGAACACTGAAGCTTTCTTT
CDR3 protein: CASSEREGPGNTEAFF

V gene: TRBV7-2
clone size: NA
J gene: TRBJ2-7
D gene: TRBD2
CDR3 DNA: TGTGCCAGCAGCGCTTTAGCGGGAGTTGGCGAGCAGTACTTC
CDR3 protein: CASSALAGVGEQYF

V gene: TRBV4-1
clone size: NA
J gene: TRBJ2-5
D gene: TRBD2
CDR3 DNA: TGCGCCAGCAGCCAAGATCAACGGTGGGAGGCGGGGGGGACCCAGTACTTC
CDR3 protein: CASSQDQRWEAGGTQYF

V gene: TRBV10-3
clone size: NA
J gene: TRBJ1-2
D gene: NA
CDR3 DNA: TGTGCCATCAGTGAAGAGAATGGCTACACCTTC
CDR3 protein: CAISEENGYTF

V gene: TRBV6-1
clone size: NA
J gene: TRBJ1-1
D gene: TRBD1
CDR3 DNA: TGTGCCAGCAGTCCCGACAGGGGGGTAGGCACTGAAGCTTTCTTT
CDR3 protein: CASSPDRGVGTEAFF

V gene: TRBV19
clone size: NA
J gene: TRBJ1-1
D gene: TRBD1
CDR3 DNA: TGTGCCAGTACAAACGGACAGGGATTCTCAGTTGCTGAAGCTTTCTTT
CDR3 protein: CASTNGQGFSVAEAFF

V gene: TRBV4-1
clone size: NA
J gene: TRBJ1-5
D gene: NA
CDR3 DNA: TGCGCCAGCAGCCAAGATTCTGGGCTCAATCAGCCCCAGCATTTT
CDR3 protein: CASSQDSGLNQPQHF

V gene: TRBV7-3
clone size: few
J gene: TRBJ2-1
D gene: TRBD2
CDR3 DNA: TGTGCCAGCAGCCGACTAGGAAACTCAGGACTAGCGGAACACAATGAGCAGTTCTTC
CDR3 protein: CASSRLGNSGLAEHNEQFF

V gene: TRBV6-5
clone size: few
J gene: TRBJ1-2
D gene: TRBD1
CDR3 DNA: TGTGCCAGCAGGGCCCGACAGGGGGCGATGGGCTACACCTTC
CDR3 protein: CASRARQGAMGYTF

V gene: TRBV9
clone size: few
J gene: TRBJ2-5
D gene: TRBD2
CDR3 DNA: TGTGCCTCCAGCCGCGGGGGGCACCAAGAGACCCAGTACTTC
CDR3 protein: CASSRGGHQETQYF

V gene: TRBV14
clone size: NA
J gene: TRBJ1-1
D gene: NA
CDR3 DNA: TGTGCCAGCAGCCAAGCCCTAGGGAACACTGAAGCTTTCTTT
CDR3 protein: CASSQALGNTEAFF

V gene: TRBV5-1
clone size: NA
J gene: TRBJ2-3
D gene: NA
CDR3 DNA: TGCGCCAGCAGCTCCACAGGGGGGGTCACAGATACGCAGTATTTT
CDR3 protein: CASSSTGGVTDTQYF

V gene: TRBV7-9
clone size: NA
J gene: TRBJ1-5
D gene: NA
CDR3 DNA: TGTGCCAGCAGCGGGGGCGCCGGAAGCAATCAGCCCCAGCATTTT
CDR3 protein: CASSGGAGSNQPQHF

V gene: TRBV27
clone size: NA
J gene: TRBJ1-1
D gene: NA
CDR3 DNA: TGTGCCAGCAGTTTAGCTTCTCGCCGGTCCTTTTCCTTT
CDR3 protein: CASSLASRRSFSF

V gene: TRBV27
clone size: NA
J gene: TRBJ2-7
D gene: TRBD2
CDR3 DNA: TGTGCCAGCAGTTTGGGACTAGCAAACGAGCAGTACTTC
CDR3 protein: CASSLGLANEQYF

V gene: TRBV6-5
clone size: once
J gene: TRBJ2-7
D gene: TRBD1
CDR3 DNA: TGTGCCAGCAGTTACTCCGGGACAGGACCCTACGAGCAGTACTTC
CDR3 protein: CASSYSGTGPYEQYF

V gene: TRBV9
clone size: NA
J gene: TRBJ2-3
D gene: TRBD2
CDR3 DNA: TGTGCCAGCAGCTCGCGGACTAGCGGGGTAGATACGCAGTATTTT
CDR3 protein: CASSSRTSGVDTQYF

V gene: TRBV28
clone size: NA
J gene: TRBJ1-2
D gene: NA
CDR3 DNA: TGTGCCAGCACCCAGCGGGGGGGATACTATGGCTACACCTTC
CDR3 protein: CASTQRGGYYGYTF

V gene: TRBV19
clone size: once
J gene: TRBJ1-5
D gene: NA
CDR3 DNA: TGTGCCAGTAGTACGTACAGGGTTGGTAATCAGCCCCAGCATTTT
CDR3 protein: CASSTYRVGNQPQHF

V gene: TRBV6-4
clone size: NA
J gene: TRBJ2-2
D gene: TRBD2
CDR3 DNA: TGTGCCAGCAGTTACGGGACTAGCGACACCGGGGAGCTGTTTTTT
CDR3 protein: CASSYGTSDTGELFF

V gene: TRBV6-6
clone size: NA
J gene: TRBJ2-2
D gene: NA
CDR3 DNA: TGTGCCAGCAGTTACGCGGGGACGAACACCGGGGAGCTGTTTTTT
CDR3 protein: CASSYAGTNTGELFF

V gene: TRBV30
clone size: NA
J gene: TRBJ1-2
D gene: NA
CDR3 DNA: TGTGCCTGGAGTGTAGATCGTCGGCGGTCAGGGGCTCTGCGTGGCTACACCTTC
CDR3 protein: CAWSVDRRRSGALRGYTF

V gene: TRBV5-4
clone size: NA
J gene: TRBJ2-1
D gene: NA
CDR3 DNA: TGTGCCAGCGCGGGCCACCCTCCCTACAATGAGCAGTTCTTC
CDR3 protein: CASAGHPPYNEQFF

V gene: TRBV4-2
clone size: few
J gene: TRBJ1-2
D gene: TRBD1
CDR3 DNA: TGTGCCAGCAGCGGACAGGGGCGGGAAGCTAACTATGGCTACACCTTC
CDR3 protein: CASSGQGREANYGYTF

V gene: TRBV27
clone size: NA
J gene: TRBJ2-5
D gene: TRBD2
CDR3 DNA: TGTGCCAGCGGGCTATGGGACGGCGGGGGGACCCAGTACTTC
CDR3 protein: CASGLWDGGGTQYF

V gene: TRBV4-2
clone size: once
J gene: TRBJ1-2
D gene: TRBD1
CDR3 DNA: TGTGCCAGCAGCCAAGAAGTTGGGACAGGCGACTATGGCTACACCTTC
CDR3 protein: CASSQEVGTGDYGYTF

V gene: TRBV4-3
clone size: few
J gene: TRBJ2-2
D gene: NA
CDR3 DNA: TGCGCCAGCAGCCAAGATCGACAGAACACCGGGGAGCTGTTTTTT
CDR3 protein: CASSQDRQNTGELFF

V gene: TRBV19
clone size: NA
J gene: TRBJ1-5
D gene: NA
CDR3 DNA: TGTGCCAGTAGTATAGGACCAGGGGGCAATCAGCCCCAGCATTTT
CDR3 protein: CASSIGPGGNQPQHF

V gene: TRBV25-1
clone size: NA
J gene: TRBJ1-1
D gene: NA
CDR3 DNA: TGTGCCAGCAGTCCCCTGGGGCCGGTGAACACTGAAGCTTTCTTT
CDR3 protein: CASSPLGPVNTEAFF

V gene: TRBV5-1
clone size: few
J gene: TRBJ2-7
D gene: NA
CDR3 DNA: TGCGCCAGCGGACTTAGACAGGGAGGCTACGAGCAGTACTTC
CDR3 protein: CASGLRQGGYEQYF

V gene: TRBV19
clone size: NA
J gene: TRBJ1-1
D gene: NA
CDR3 DNA: TGTGCCAGTAGTATAGGGCTGGACACTGAAGCTTTCTTT
CDR3 protein: CASSIGLDTEAFF

V gene: TRBV2
clone size: NA
J gene: TRBJ2-1
D gene: TRBD2
CDR3 DNA: TGTGCCAGCCAGGGGTCTAGCGGGGGGTCTGAGCAGTTCTTC
CDR3 protein: CASQGSSGGSEQFF

V gene: TRBV6-4
clone size: NA
J gene: TRBJ1-3
D gene: NA
CDR3 DNA: TGTGCCAGCAGCGGCACCGGACACTGTCTTGGAAACACCATATATTTT
CDR3 protein: CASSGTGHCLGNTIYF

V gene: TRBV9
clone size: NA
J gene: TRBJ2-1
D gene: NA
CDR3 DNA: TGTGCCAGCAGCGTAGCTACCAATGAGCAGTTCTTC
CDR3 protein: CASSVATNEQFF

V gene: TRBV28
clone size: NA
J gene: TRBJ1-4
D gene: NA
CDR3 DNA: TGTGCCAGCAGTTTACCCCCCTTGGAACGAGGGAATGAAAAACTGTTTTTT
CDR3 protein: CASSLPPLERGNEKLFF

V gene: TRBV5-8
clone size: NA
J gene: TRBJ2-7
D gene: TRBD1
CDR3 DNA: TGTGCCAGCAGCCCGCGGACAGGGTCCCCCTACGAGCAGTACTTC
CDR3 protein: CASSPRTGSPYEQYF

V gene: TRBV10-2
clone size: NA
J gene: TRBJ1-6
D gene: TRBD1
CDR3 DNA: TGCGCCAGCAGTGGAGGGGACAGCTCCTATAATTCACCCCTCCACTTT
CDR3 protein: CASSGGDSSYNSPLHF

V gene: TRBV6-1
clone size: few
J gene: TRBJ1-2
D gene: NA
CDR3 DNA: TGTGCCAGCAGTGAATCTCCTCAGGGTCCCTATGGCTACACCTTC
CDR3 protein: CASSESPQGPYGYTF

V gene: TRBV5-4
clone size: NA
J gene: TRBJ2-7
D gene: TRBD2
CDR3 DNA: TGTGCCAGCAGCCCCTCCCAGACTAGCTTCCACGAGCAGTACTTC
CDR3 protein: CASSPSQTSFHEQYF